One and the same sample provided the 21 T cell receptor beta chains below, sequenced in a study of metastatic and nonmetastatic thyroid tumors. TCRdb re-called the PCR reads through MiXCR. Of 30,000 to 40,000 clones listed, approximately 17% are singletons. Every patient was untreated before thyroid surgery. Sequenced material: blood. These receptors were collected from a female donor with papillary thyroid cancer or a benign thyroid nodule (not recorded which). Some clones in this sample may be carry-over from other donors' samples.

This clone showed up just a few times. The chain uses TRBV6-1 and TRBJ1-2, with D unclear. This CDR3 contains 14 residues. With 6 bases removed from V and 3 bases from J, the gap between germline ends came to 14 bases. CDR1 MNHNS and CDR2 SASEGT come from the germline V gene. DNA for the CDR3: TGTGCCAGCAGCTCAACCCCCGGGCACTATGGCTACACCTTC. It is translated as CASSSTPGHYGYTF.

This clone was observed many times. The chain carries TRBV2 and TRBJ2-7; a weak D match, TRBD1 (5 bases). The ends were cut back, 5 bases at V and 3 bases at J, with 8 bases in the middle. Germline V lookup: CDR1 SNHLY, CDR2 FYNNEI. The CDR3 has 12 amino acids. The CDR3 is CASSKDSYEQYF. The CDR3 DNA reads TGTGCCAGCAGTAAAGACAGCTACGAGCAGTACTTC. Full variable domain (remainder filled in from reference TRBV2 and TRBJ2-7): EPEVTQTPSHQVTQMGQEVILRCVPISNHLYFYWYRQILGQKVEFLVSFYNNEISEKSEIFDDQFSVERPDGSNFTLKIRSTKLEDSAMYFCASSKDSYEQYFGPGTRLTVT.

This clone has just one count. The gene calls are TRBV5-1 and TRBJ1-6, with 8 bases lining up with TRBD1. This CDR3 has 15 residues. V shed 0 bases and J 10 bases; nucleotides not matched to a gene: 6. Germline CDR1 and CDR2: SGHRS and YFSETQ. CDR3 coding DNA: TGCGCCAGCAGCTTGGCTGGACAGGGAGGCTCACCCCTCCACTTT. Translated, it gives CASSLAGQGGSPLHF.

In its sample, this clone was seen many times. This clone may be a read error of a much larger clone one base away. V is TRBV7-2 and J is TRBJ2-7, with D perhaps given as TRBD1 or TRBD2 (5 bases each). The V and J ends lost 4 bases and 0 bases respectively, with 7 bases between them. The CDR3 is 13 residues long. Per germline, CDR1 SGHTA and CDR2 FQGNSA. DNA for the CDR3: TGTGCCAGCAGCTCAGGGAGCTCCTACGAGCAGTACTTC. This sequence encodes CASSSGSSYEQYF.

The chain employs TRBV20-1 and TRBJ2-3; D call uncertain. Germline lookup yields CDR1 DFQATT and CDR2 SNEGSKA (reference sequence). The CDR3 contains 16 residues. V lost 4 bases and J lost 2, with 19 bases in between. The CDR3 sequence: CSATPLLGGYTDTQYF. The CDR3 bases are TGCAGTGCTACTCCCCTCTTAGGCGGATACACAGATACGCAGTATTTT.

This clone appeared many times. This rearrangement joins TRBV9 to TRBJ1-2; TRBD1 aligns across 8 bases. The CDR3 loop spans 14 amino acids. Germline CDR1 and CDR2: SGDLS and YYNGEE. Trimming removed 0 bases from V and 6 bases from J; junction bases left unmatched: 4. DNA of the CDR3: TGTGCCAGCAGCGTAGGACAGGGGAGCGATGGCTACACCTTC. It specifies CASSVGQGSDGYTF.

This clone was detected many times. The gene calls are TRBV2 and TRBJ2-1; tentatively, D is TRBD1 (6 bases). Germline V gene data show CDR1 as SNHLY and CDR2 as FYNNEI. The CDR3 runs 17 residues. Trimming left V 4 bases short and J 0 bases short, with 16 bases between. CDR3 sequence: CASSVHPPGASYNEQFF. In DNA form, the CDR3 reads TGTGCCAGCAGTGTCCACCCACCAGGGGCCTCCTACAATGAGCAGTTCTTC. The variable domain in full, with the rest retrieved from reference TRBV2 and TRBJ2-1, is EPEVTQTPSHQVTQMGQEVILRCVPISNHLYFYWYRQILGQKVEFLVSFYNNEISEKSEIFDDQFSVERPDGSNFTLKIRSTKLEDSAMYFCASSVHPPGASYNEQFFGPGTRLTVL.

This clone was seen at least ten times. The chain uses TRBV6-1 and TRBJ1-1; D ambiguous. CDR1 is MNHNS and CDR2 is SASEGT in the germline V gene. The V and J ends lost 5 bases and 1 base respectively, with 11 bases between them. This CDR3 contains 14 residues. The CDR3 DNA is TGTGCCAGCAGTCCCGACGTGGAGAACACTGAAGCTTTCTTT. The encoded protein is CASSPDVENTEAFF.

This clone was counted a few times. This chain uses TRBV6-4 with TRBJ1-2; 8 bases map to TRBD1. The germline V gene has CDR1 MRHNA and CDR2 SNTAGT. The CDR3 runs to 13 residues. V gave up 3 bases and J gave up 8 bases; unmatched junction bases: 5. This CDR3 is CASSEAGGRGYTF. CDR3 in DNA: TGTGCCAGCAGTGAAGCAGGGGGCCGAGGCTACACCTTC.

The genes are TRBV11-2 and TRBJ1-4, with 9 bases identical to TRBD1. The germline CDR1 and CDR2 sequences are SGHAT and FQNNGV. The CDR3 is 14 residues long. Trimming took 5 bases from V and 7 from J; bases not matched to a gene: 5. CDR3 sequence reads: CASSPGQGFEKLFF. DNA of the CDR3: TGTGCCAGCAGCCCGGGACAGGGCTTTGAAAAACTGTTTTTT.

By share, this clone ranks as large (0.1 to 1%). The chain recombines TRBV2 with TRBJ2-3, with 7 bases lining up with TRBD2. Trimming removed 10 bases from V and 0 bases from J; junction bases left unmatched: 7. The CDR3 is 14 amino acids. Germline V CDR1 and CDR2: SNHLY, FYNNEI. The CDR3 bases are TGTGCCATGTTAGCGGGCGCTAGCACAGATACGCAGTATTTT. Translating gives CAMLAGASTDTQYF.

There are many counts of this clone. CDR3 amino acids: CASSDGGPRFQPQHF. The CDR3 DNA follows: TGTGCCAGCAGTGACGGTGGACCTAGGTTTCAGCCCCAGCATTTT. V gene TRBV2 combines with J gene TRBJ1-5; D remains unclear. CDR1 is SNHLY and CDR2 is FYNNEI in the germline V gene. CDR3 size: 15 residues. The V gene lost 3 bases and the J gene lost 6 bases, with 15 bases spanning the gap.

To note about this clone: The junction departs from the called germline gene at one end, perhaps through a read error. The gene calls are TRBV20-1 and TRBJ2-7; 7 positions match TRBD2. Per germline, CDR1 DFQATT and CDR2 SNEGSKA (reference sequence). This CDR3 has 14 amino acids. CDR3 in amino acids: CSARDGGRCHEQYF. CDR3 in DNA: TGCAGCGCTAGGGATGGCGGGAGATGCCACGAGCAGTACTTC.

This clone occurred many times. The gene calls are TRBV5-1 and TRBJ2-3, with unresolved D. Trimming pared 4 bases from V and 1 base from J, leaving 10 bases between. From germline, CDR1 is SGHRS and CDR2 YFSETQ. This CDR3 has 14 residues. The chain's CDR3 is CASSPAPGTDTQYF. DNA of the CDR3: TGCGCCAGCAGCCCTGCACCAGGCACAGATACGCAGTATTTT.

The V and J genes are TRBV27 and TRBJ2-7; 7 bases line up with TRBD1. Germline V gene lookup returns CDR1 MNHEY and CDR2 SMNVEV (reference sequence). The CDR3 runs 14 residues. V lost 4 bases to trimming and J lost 2 bases; unmatched junction nucleotides: 5. In DNA form, the CDR3 reads TGTGCCAGCAGTTCAAGGACAGGAGCCTACGAGCAGTACTTC. This translates into CASSSRTGAYEQYF.

The chain carries TRBV4-1 and TRBJ1-4; D might be TRBD1 (5 bases). Germline V gives CDR1 MGHRA, CDR2 YSYEKL. The V gene lost 1 base and the J gene lost 5 bases, with 14 bases spanning the gap. The CDR3 covers 16 residues. For the CDR3, the DNA is TGCGCCAGCAGCCAAGGTTCGGGACCCCTAAATGAAAAACTGTTTTTT. Residues: CASSQGSGPLNEKLFF.

This clone ranks as medium-sized. The same CDR3 arises from other DNA sequences in this sample as well. The J gene is TRBJ2-1, the V gene TRBV20-1, with 9 bases matching TRBD1. V was clipped by 6 bases and J by 7 bases; unmatched bases: 10. The germline gives CDR1 DFQATT, CDR2 SNEGSKA (reference sequence). This CDR3 region has 14 residues. In DNA, the CDR3 is TGCAGTGCGGACCGGGACAGGGAACGGAATGAGCAGTTCTTC. It translates to CSADRDRERNEQFF.

This clone was counted ten times or more. The chain couples TRBV12-3 or TRBV12-4 to TRBJ1-6, with a tentative D call TRBD1 (5 bases). V was cut by 2 bases and J by 8 bases, with 10 bases left in between. This CDR3 has 14 amino acids. The CDR3 here is CASSLRGRDSPLHF. The CDR3 coding sequence is TGTGCCAGCAGTTTACGGGGGAGGGATTCACCCCTCCACTTT.

The gene calls are TRBV11-3 and TRBJ2-1, with D unresolved. The V gene's germline CDR1 is SGHNT and CDR2 YENEEA. V dropped 0 bases and J dropped 12 bases, with 12 bases sitting between them. This CDR3 is built from 13 residues. CDR3 residues: CASSLDRTRGQFF. CDR3 bases: TGTGCCAGCAGCTTAGATCGGACCCGTGGGCAGTTCTTC.

This clone was recorded many times. The chain carries TRBV6-1 and TRBJ1-4; D unclear. Trimming left V 4 bases short and J 4 bases short, with 13 bases between. There are 15 residues in the CDR3. Germline V gene data show CDR1 as MNHNS and CDR2 as SASEGT. This CDR3 reads CASSAQWEDNEKLFF. The CDR3 region has the DNA TGTGCCAGCAGTGCCCAGTGGGAAGATAATGAAAAACTGTTTTTT.

This clone is labeled medium-sized (0.01 to 0.1%). The V and J genes are TRBV20-1 and TRBJ2-7, with D perhaps TRBD2 (6 bases). The CDR3 is made up of 15 amino acids. Germline values: CDR1 DFQATT, CDR2 SNEGSKA (reference sequence). V shed 6 bases and J shed 1 base, with 19 bases lying between them. CDR3: CSAPKPGLQSYEQYF. The CDR3, as DNA: TGCAGTGCGCCCAAACCGGGACTTCAATCCTACGAGCAGTACTTC.